The TCR beta chain described here comes from a study of shared clonotypes between healthy human individuals. CD4+ cells were split into CD45RA+ naive and CD45RA-negative memory subsets. This CDR3 comprises 16 residues. The V gene lost 4 bases and the J gene lost 1 base, with 17 bases spanning the gap. Germline V CDR1 and CDR2: SNHLY, FYNNEI. Comments on this clone: Its antigen is not identified.

Whole-study results and caveats: Clonotypes which were not shared had lower generation probabilities than clonotypes that all four donors shared. Clonotype sharing among donors likely depends on sequencing depth.

DNA at about 190 ng, around 30,000 T cell genomes, went into sorted-subset replicate PCRs. Repertoires were generated with immunoSEQ multiplex PCR, while TCRdb's copy carries only in-frame clones and drops some. Here the sample spans 2 million or so clones, 95% being singletons. The sequenced material came from naive CD4+ T cells sorted from blood. Sample subset: CD45RA+ positively selected. The chain recombines TRBV2 with TRBJ2-7, with D perhaps assigned TRBD1 or TRBD2 (6 bases each). The receptor was derived from a man aged 18 to 29 in good health. The CDR3 region is CASSVIGGPLSYEQYF. CDR3 DNA sequence: TGTGCCAGCAGTGTGATAGGGGGGCCCCTTTCCTACGAGCAGTACTTC.